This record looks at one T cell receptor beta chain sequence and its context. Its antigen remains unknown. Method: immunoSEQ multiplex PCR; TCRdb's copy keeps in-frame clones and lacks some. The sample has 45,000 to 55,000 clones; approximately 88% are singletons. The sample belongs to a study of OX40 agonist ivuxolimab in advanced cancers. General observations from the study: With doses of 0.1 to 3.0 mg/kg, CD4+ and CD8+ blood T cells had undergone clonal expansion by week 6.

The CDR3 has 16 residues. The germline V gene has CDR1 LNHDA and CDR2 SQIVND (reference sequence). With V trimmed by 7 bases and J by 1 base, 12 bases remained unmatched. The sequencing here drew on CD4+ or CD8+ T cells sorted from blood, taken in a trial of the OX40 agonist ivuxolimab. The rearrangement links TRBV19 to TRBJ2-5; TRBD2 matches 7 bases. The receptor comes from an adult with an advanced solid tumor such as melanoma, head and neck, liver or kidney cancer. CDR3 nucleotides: TGTGCCAGTAAATCCGGGGCTAGCGGATCCCAAGAGACCCAGTACTTC. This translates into CASKSGASGSQETQYF.